Each of the 8 T cell receptor beta chains below was sequenced from the same sample in a study of STAT3 mutations in large granular lymphocyte leukemia. General study results and limits: At least one immunodominant TCR beta clonotype appeared in every T-cell large granular lymphocyte leukemia patient.

No antigen is known for these receptors. The data were produced by immunoSEQ multiplex PCR, yet TCRdb's version contains in-frame clones alone and is incomplete. The table includes 4,500 to 6,000 clones, 88% detected once. Material for sequencing was PBMCs. The receptors originated from a human donor with T large granular lymphocyte leukemia. Some clones in this sample may be carry-over from other donors' samples.

The chain employs TRBV2 and TRBJ2-7; D not certain. The germline CDR1 and CDR2 sequences are SNHLY and FYNNEI. The V end was cut by 1 base, the J end by 3 bases, with 16 bases between. The CDR3 is 16 residues long. CDR3 loop: CASSEGVAKVGYEQYV. CDR3 nucleotides: TGTGCCAGCAGTGAAGGGGTAGCTAAGGTGGGCTACGAGCAGTACGTC.

The gene calls are TRBV18 and TRBJ1-2; D unresolved. The CDR3 loop spans 14 amino acids. Between the trimmed V and J ends, which lost 4 bases and 0 bases, there was a span of 9 bases. Per germline, CDR1 KGHSH and CDR2 LQKENI. The chain's CDR3 is CASSRTDANYGYTF. The CDR3 coding sequence is TGTGCCAGCTCACGGACCGACGCTAACTATGGCTACACCTTC.

This rearrangement joins TRBV7-2 to TRBJ1-1; the D gene is possibly TRBD1 (6 bases). V gave up 5 bases and J gave up 4 bases, with 14 bases separating them. This CDR3 region has 14 residues. CDR1 and CDR2 from the germline V gene are SGHTA and FQGNSA. The DNA of the CDR3 is TGTGCCAGCAGCGTGACAGGCTCGAGCACTGAAGCTTTCTTT. It yields the protein CASSVTGSSTEAFF. The entire variable domain, with the rest obtained from reference TRBV7-2 and TRBJ1-1, is as follows: GAGVSQSPSNKVTEKGKDVELRCDPISGHTALYWYRQSLGQGLEFLIYFQGNSAPDKSGLPSDRFSAERTGGSVSTLTIQRTQQEDSAVYLCASSVTGSSTEAFFGQGTRLTVV.

This rearrangement joins TRBV6-4 to TRBJ2-3; TRBD1 is a possible D gene (5 bases). V lost 0 bases and J lost 2, with 9 bases in between. The CDR3 contains 15 residues. CDR1 is MRHNA, CDR2 SNTAGT, per germline. The CDR3 sequence: CASSDSHRPTDTQYF. The CDR3 DNA reads TGTGCCAGCAGTGACTCCCACAGGCCCACAGATACGCAGTATTTT.

This chain joins TRBV25-1 and TRBJ2-3; D remains unclear. From germline, CDR1 is MGHDK and CDR2 SYGVNS. V shed 3 bases and J shed 2 bases, with 6 bases lying between them. The CDR3 is 13 amino acids. CDR3: CASSDEYTDTQYF. CDR3 bases: TGTGCCAGCAGTGATGAGTACACAGATACGCAGTATTTT.

V and J are TRBV28 and TRBJ2-2; 10 nucleotides align to TRBD2. The germline CDR1 and CDR2 sequences are MDHEN and SYDVKM. CDR3 length: 15 amino acids. J was trimmed by 3 bases and V by 7 bases; bases with no gene match: 5. DNA for the CDR3: TGTGCCAGCACTAGCGGGAGAATAGACACCGGGGAGCTGTTTTTT. It encodes CASTSGRIDTGELFF.

The chain uses TRBV5-4 and TRBJ1-1, with D possibly being TRBD1 (5 bases). The CDR3 totals 14 residues. Trimming took off 4 bases at V and 3 bases at J, with 13 bases between the two ends. CDR1 and CDR2 (germline): SGHNT, YYREEE (reference sequence). CDR3 nucleotide sequence: TGTGCCAGCAGCCCCGGGACGATAGACACTGAAGCTTTCTTT. Its translation is CASSPGTIDTEAFF.

The V and J genes are TRBV4-2 and TRBJ2-1, with 8 bases identical to TRBD1. The CDR3 sequence is 15 residues long. With V trimmed by 1 base and J by 6 bases, 5 bases remained unmatched. CDR1 and CDR2 (germline): LGHNA, YNFKEQ. In nucleotides, the CDR3 is TGTGCCAGCAGCCAAGTGCGACAGGGGCTCAATGAGCAGTTCTTC. It yields the protein CASSQVRQGLNEQFF.